This paragraph reports one TCR beta chain. It lacks a known antigen. A far larger clone lies a single base away; this is likely a read error. This sample was included in a study of prognosis after radiotherapy for stage I lung cancer (dated by TCRdb to about 2021). Background for the entire study: Between early 2018 and early 2019, roughly 20 patients with stage I NSCLC were enrolled in Nanjing, China. About 5 patients had oligometastatic NSCLC after surgical resection of the primary tumor, and more than eleven had newly diagnosed primary stage I lung tumors. All patients were considered medically inoperable, owing to comorbidities in roughly 11 and refusal of surgery in over five. Ages in the cohort of about a dozen men and a handful of women ranged from roughly 50 to 90 years, with a median of 74. Squamous cell carcinoma histology was identified in 7 or 8 patients, and adenocarcinoma histology was identified in roughly eleven patients. SBRT was delivered in 3 to 5 fractions with a biologically effective dose of at least 100 Gy, and image-guided IMRT or VMAT was used for delivery. No patient received concurrent therapy alongside SBRT. About 20% of the 19 patients developed distant metastases after SBRT, at a median of roughly 7 months; the other 15 showed no significant progression. This study profiled peripheral blood TCR beta repertoires from stage I NSCLC patients before and after stereotactic body radiotherapy and linked the repertoires to distant failure. For each of the approximately 20 patients, one blood sample was taken before SBRT and one after, so the study sequenced about 40 samples in total.

All patients had node-negative disease on CT and PET/CT, and none had a history of other malignancies or prior chemotherapy or radiotherapy. At each of the two time points, six milliliters of peripheral venous blood were collected into EDTA tubes. PBMCs were isolated by Ficoll-Paque Plus density-gradient centrifugation. Right after collection, samples were kept at -80 degrees C until analysis. What the study reported, not specific to this receptor: Differences in TRBV and TRBJ usage frequencies by metastasis status were reportedly observed in two V genes at baseline and in fewer than 10 V and two J genes after SBRT. After SBRT, the number of unique TCR clones decreased (median about 9,100 before versus 6,861 after; Wilcoxon paired P=0.011). All reported P values were unadjusted for multiple comparisons. Tumor specificity of expanded TCR clones was not determined. Limitations of the study included a small cohort and short follow-up, and the study findings need independent validation. Post-SBRT Shannon entropy and its change from baseline were lower in patients who developed distant metastases; baseline Shannon entropy was not associated with metastases.

The CDR3 spans 15 residues, from the cysteine through the phenylalanine. Kept here is only the CDR3 DNA, which spans 45 bases and is read in frame from base 1. The trim is 3 bases for V and 3 bases for J, with a gap of 15 bases between the germline ends. CDR1 and CDR2 (SGHAT, FQNNGV) derive from the germline V gene. Two rounds of multiplex PCR were performed to amplify the TCR beta CDR3 region from genomic DNA. The first PCR round used primers specific to each TRBV and TRBJ gene, with sequences filed in Chinese patent CN105087789A. The second PCR round used universal primers. The Roche High Pure PCR Template Preparation Kit was used to extract genomic DNA from frozen PBMCs. Paired-end sequencing with 151 bp reads was performed on the libraries using an Illumina HiSeq 3000. The study's own analysis went as follows. CutAdapt was used to remove raw reads lacking the multiplex PCR primer sequences. Using PEAR, the high-quality paired reads were merged into contigs. MiXCR assigned TRB V, D and J gene segments to each contig by aligning to reference sequences. To remove sequencing errors, CDR3 sequences were clustered according to base quality and sequence similarity. Shannon entropy, normalized by the natural log of the productive TCR sequence number, served as the measure of diversity. Clonality was defined as one minus Shannon entropy divided by the natural log of the number of unique clonotypes. The Youden index of ROC curves was used to select progression-free survival cut-offs for repertoire metrics, and analyses were performed in R 3.5.3. Clones were called with MiXCR by TCRdb after fastp trimmed the public reads at Q25, and only in-frame beta chains were retained. When rows share a CDR3 protein, they turn into one entry using the most common DNA and genes. These V and J calls rely on TCRdb rather than the paper's analysis. This sample has more than 30,000 distinct CDR3 sequences in its table, and roughly 40% of those were observed once. Roughly 14% of the sample is held by the ten biggest clonotypes.

Sequencing was performed on PBMCs, taken before or after stereotactic body radiation therapy (not recorded which). The origin of this receptor is a donor over 45 with non-small cell lung cancer. Rearrangement joined TRBV11-2 to TRBJ2-7; TRBD2 might be the D gene, on 6 matching bases. The CDR3 protein is CASSLSLTSDYEQYF. At the DNA level, the sequence is TGTGCCAGCAGCTTGTCGTTGACTAGTGACTACGAGCAGTACTTC.